This TCR beta chain was captured in a study of CD8 T cell repertoires and HIV-1 epitope variants. For the study at large: Each of Twenty-five Gag and Nef epitope peptides stimulated a separate culture. An uncultured baseline aliquot held 1M T cells.

The data were produced by immunoSEQ multiplex PCR, yet TCRdb's version contains in-frame clones alone and is incomplete. Here the sample spans 80,000 to 95,000 clones, roughly four fifths being singletons. The ends were cut back, 0 bases at V and 4 bases at J, with 14 bases in the middle. The length of the CDR3 is 17 residues. Sequencing input: uncultured baseline CD8+ T cells from peripheral blood mononuclear cells (PBMCs). The clonotype was recovered from a male donor with HIV. The V call is TRBV5-3, the J call TRBJ1-6; D remains unclear. TRBV5-3 is an ORF; its function is uncertain. The CDR3 nucleotides read TGTGCCAGAAGCTTGGCCGCCGGGGTGGGATATAATTCACCCCTCCACTTT. Translating gives CARSLAAGVGYNSPLHF.